The TCR beta chain under discussion was sequenced for a study of blood T cell repertoires in COVID-19. Study summary: The United States, Italy and Spain were the sources of the acute and convalescent COVID-19 samples.

This CDR3 region has 19 residues. CDR1 and CDR2 (germline): SQVTM, ANQGSEA. Germline trimming cut 8 bases from V and 5 bases from J; bases unmatched to any gene: 25. Recruitment covered over 20 US areas and drew participants whose ages spanned 18 to 89 years. Participants' reported clinical history set cohort assignment. Assay: immunoSEQ multiplex PCR; the TCRdb copy retains only in-frame clones and omits some. The data hold over 350,000 clones, with approximately 90% observed a single time. This rearrangement joins TRBV29-1 to TRBJ2-2; 8 bases align to TRBD2. The sequence came from a woman under 30 with acute COVID-19. The sequenced sample was PBMCs or T cells enriched from blood (not recorded which). The CDR3 DNA follows: TGCAGCATAATTAGCAGGGGCGTCAGGACTAGCAAGGGGACCGGGGAGCTGTTTTTT. This encodes CSIISRGVRTSKGTGELFF.